This T cell receptor beta chain was observed in a study of blood T cell repertoires in COVID-19. In the study overall: Samples taken during acute and convalescent COVID-19 were collected in the United States, Italy and Spain. Nucleic acid was either cDNA or gDNA, and it came from T cells, B-cell-depleted T cells, or PBMCs.

In the original workflow: By means of reference gene primer amplification, nucleated cell counts were estimated. Data came from immunoSEQ multiplex PCR; TCRdb stores just in-frame clones and leaves some out. For V, J and clone size, that table is used; D and trimming come from the DNA. The sample includes around 150,000 clones, more than 80% seen only once; the top ten take about 7%. This CDR3 is built from 15 residues. With V trimmed by 6 bases and J by 3 bases, 9 bases remained unmatched. The germline V gene has CDR1 MNHEY and CDR2 SVGEGT. The J gene is TRBJ2-5, the V gene TRBV6-2 or TRBV6-3; 8 bases are shared with TRBD2. The sequenced material came from peripheral blood. This clonotype was obtained from a human donor in a cohort sampled during active COVID-19. The DNA for the CDR3 is TGTGCCAGCAGCCGTTCGGGGGGGCCGGAAGAGACCCAGTACTTC. This gives the protein CASSRSGGPEETQYF.